A selection of T cell receptor beta chains follows, all from one sample in a study of Graves' ophthalmopathy and Graves' hyperthyroidism. MiXCR, run by TCRdb on the multiplex PCR reads, gives a single entry per CDR3 protein. The data contain over 500,000 distinct CDR3 sequences, approximately 22% of them singletons. Specimen: peripheral blood. The origin of the receptors is a woman aged 18-35 years with stable Graves' hyperthyroidism. Some clones in this sample may be carry-over from other donors' samples. Both conserved end residues are part of each CDR3. The order of the fields is J gene, V gene, D gene, CDR3 length, clone size, CDR3 DNA, CDR3 protein. D genes are given only for firm matches. The size entry is marked missing in some rows and otherwise reads once, few, many or a size class.

>TRBJ2-5|TRBV2|TRBD2|16|many
TGTGCCAGCAGTGAGGGGATAGCGGGGTTTGGGGAGACCCAGTACTTC
CASSEGIAGFGETQYF
>TRBJ1-2|TRBV12-3/TRBV12-4|TRBD1|13|many
TGTGCCAGCAGTTTAGCTGACAGGGGAGGCTACACCTTC
CASSLADRGGYTF
>TRBJ2-7|TRBV4-2|TRBD2|16|many
TGTGCCAGCAGCCAAGTGGTTAGCGGGGGGGAACCTGTCCGGTACTTC
CASSQVVSGGEPVRYF
>TRBJ2-5|TRBV5-1|NA|18|few
TGCGCCAGCAGCTCCCCCCGCCCCCAGGAGGCCATACAAGAGACCCAGTACTTC
CASSSPRPQEAIQETQYF
>TRBJ2-7|TRBV10-3|NA|16|few
TGTGCCATCAGTGGATCTCCCACGGGGGCGGCCTACGAGCAGTACTTC
CAISGSPTGAAYEQYF
>TRBJ2-5|TRBV6-2/TRBV6-3|NA|19|many
TGTGCCAGCAGTTACTCGAAGCAGGGAGAAGGGTGGCGAAAGGAGACCCAGTACTTC
CASSYSKQGEGWRKETQYF
>TRBJ1-5|TRBV12-5|NA|15|NA
TGTGCTAGTGGTCCCATCTTGGGACCCTCCCGCCCCCAGCATTTT
CASGPILGPSRPQHF
>TRBJ2-7|TRBV12-3/TRBV12-4|TRBD2|13|NA
TGTGCCAGCAGTCTTCAAGCGGGGGGCGAGCAGTACTTC
CASSLQAGGEQYF
>TRBJ1-1|TRBV6-1|NA|16|many
TGTGCCAGCAACTCGAGGTCTGTTACCAGAAGCAATGAAGCTTTCTTT
CASNSRSVTRSNEAFF
>TRBJ2-7|TRBV7-3|TRBD1|13|many
TGTGCCAGCAGCTTAGGACAGGCTAACGAGCAGTACTTC
CASSLGQANEQYF
>TRBJ2-5|TRBV20-1|TRBD1|13|many
TGCAGTGCAAGCCGGGACAGCCAAGAGACCCAGTACTTC
CSASRDSQETQYF
>TRBJ2-7|TRBV6-1|NA|15|NA
TGTGCCAGCACTACTACCTGGACAGCGAACTACGAGCAGTACTTC
CASTTTWTANYEQYF
>TRBJ2-7|TRBV29-1|NA|11|many
TGCAGCGTTGGAGTCCCCTACGAGCAGTACTTC
CSVGVPYEQYF
>TRBJ1-1|TRBV20-1|TRBD1|14|many
TGCAGTGCCAGGCGGGGACAGGGGAACACTGAAGCTTTCTTT
CSARRGQGNTEAFF
>TRBJ2-7|TRBV27|NA|15|NA
TGTGCCAGCCGGAATCAACTAGGGTCTTCCTACGAGCAGTACTTC
CASRNQLGSSYEQYF
>TRBJ2-4|TRBV7-3|NA|13|many
TGTGCCAGCAGCTTATCGGCCTGGGGGTGGAAGTACTTC
CASSLSAWGWKYF
>TRBJ2-2|TRBV12-3/TRBV12-4|NA|15|many
TGTGCCAGCAGTTTTAGGGATGGGGACACCGGGGAGCTGTTTTTT
CASSFRDGDTGELFF
>TRBJ1-1|TRBV9|NA|14|many
TGTGCCAGCAGCGTAGATAGGGTGGCCACTGAAGCTTTCTTT
CASSVDRVATEAFF
>TRBJ1-2|TRBV7-2|NA|13|many
TGTGCCAGCAGCTTACAGGACAGTTATGGCTACACCTTC
CASSLQDSYGYTF
>TRBJ2-7|TRBV20-1|NA|16|many
TGCAGTGCTAGAGACATCGAGGCAGGGGGGGGTTACGAGCAGTACTTC
CSARDIEAGGGYEQYF
>TRBJ1-3|TRBV11-2|NA|18|many
TGTGCCAGCAGCTTAGTTTCCGGAGTTTCAGCGGCTGGAAACACCATATATTTT
CASSLVSGVSAAGNTIYF
>TRBJ1-2|TRBV2|NA|14|NA
TGTGCCAGCGCGACAGTGACAACTAACTATGGCTACACCTTC
CASATVTTNYGYTF
>TRBJ2-7|TRBV7-8|NA|15|NA
TGTGCCAGCAGCCCCGACAGGACGCGCCGGTACGAGCAGTACTTC
CASSPDRTRRYEQYF
>TRBJ2-7|TRBV12-3/TRBV12-4|TRBD1|14|many
TGTGCCAGCAGTACGACAGGGGTCCCCTACGAGCAGTACTTC
CASSTTGVPYEQYF
>TRBJ1-1|TRBV19|NA|14|NA
TGTGCCAGTAACCCCGGGACGGTGAACACTGAAGCTTTCTTT
CASNPGTVNTEAFF
>TRBJ2-2|TRBV27|TRBD1|16|many
TGTGCCAGCAGTCCCTCCGACAGGGTAGGGACCGGGGAGCTGTTTTTT
CASSPSDRVGTGELFF
>TRBJ2-7|TRBV5-1|NA|13|few
TGCGCCAGCAGCCGAGCGGCTAAATTGGGGCAGTACTTC
CASSRAAKLGQYF
>TRBJ1-1|TRBV5-1|NA|12|few
TGCGCCAGCAGCTTGTTTGACACTGAAGCTTTCTTT
CASSLFDTEAFF
>TRBJ2-7|TRBV9|TRBD2|15|NA
TGTGCCAGCAGCGTAGAGTGGCGGGAGACGGACGAGCAGTACTTC
CASSVEWRETDEQYF
>TRBJ1-1|TRBV19|NA|11|many
TGTGCCAGCAGCTTGCTTACTGAAGCTTTCTTT
CASSLLTEAFF
>TRBJ1-2|TRBV12-3/TRBV12-4|TRBD1|13|many
TGTGCCAGCTCAGGTGGACAGGGGTACGGCTACACCTTC
CASSGGQGYGYTF
>TRBJ2-5|TRBV19|TRBD2|17|many
TGTGCCAGTAGTATCGGATCACTAGCGGGGCTACAAGAGACCCAGTACTTC
CASSIGSLAGLQETQYF
>TRBJ1-1|TRBV19|TRBD1|11|NA
TGTGCCAGTAGCCGGGACAGCGAAGCTTGCTTT
CASSRDSEACF
>TRBJ2-2|TRBV5-6|NA|12|many
TGTGCCAGCAGCTCGACAGCCGGGGAGCTGTTTTTT
CASSSTAGELFF
>TRBJ1-2|TRBV5-1|NA|15|many
TGCGCCAGCAGCTTGGAAGTCAGAACCAACTATGGCTACACCTTC
CASSLEVRTNYGYTF
>TRBJ1-1|TRBV12-3/TRBV12-4|NA|18|NA
TGTGCCAGCAGTTTATCCGTCGGAAGTGGGCCTAAGAACACTGAAGCTTTCTTT
CASSLSVGSGPKNTEAFF
>TRBJ1-1|TRBV20-1|NA|13|many
TGCAGTGCTAGCGGGACAACGAACACTGAAGCTTTCTTT
CSASGTTNTEAFF
>TRBJ2-7|TRBV6-2/TRBV6-3|NA|12|many
TGTGCCAGCAGTTACTCCCGCTACGAGCAGTACTTC
CASSYSRYEQYF
>TRBJ1-1|TRBV15|NA|15|many
TGTGCCACCAGCAGAGATAGGGGAAAGACCACTGAAGCTTTCTTT
CATSRDRGKTTEAFF
>TRBJ1-2|TRBV10-3|NA|16|NA
TGTGCCATCAGTGAGAAATTTCTGGGGGCCCGTGACGGCTACACCTTC
CAISEKFLGARDGYTF
>TRBJ1-1|TRBV12-5|TRBD1|13|many
TGTGCTAGTGCCATACAGGGGTACACTGAAGCTTTCTTT
CASAIQGYTEAFF
>TRBJ2-2|TRBV2|TRBD2|16|many
TGTGCCAGCAGGCCTCCGGGACTAGCGCTCTCCGGGGAGCTGTTTTTT
CASRPPGLALSGELFF
>TRBJ2-5|TRBV19|TRBD1|13|NA
TGTGCCAGCAAAGACGACAGGGAGGAGACCCAGTACTTC
CASKDDREETQYF
>TRBJ2-2|TRBV10-3|TRBD2|15|few
TGTGCCGCCACCTCGGCGGGGGGGGGAACCGGGGAGCTGTTTTTT
CAATSAGGGTGELFF
>TRBJ1-5|TRBV28|NA|14|many
TGTGCCAGCAGTTTAGTACAGCACAATCAGCCCCAGCATTTT
CASSLVQHNQPQHF
>TRBJ1-2|TRBV6-5|NA|13|NA
TGTGCCGGCAGTTACTCTGTCACGGGGGGCTACACCTTC
CAGSYSVTGGYTF
>TRBJ1-3|TRBV5-1|TRBD1|15|NA
TGCGCCAGCAGCTTGACAGGGGGCTTTGGAAACACCATATATTTT
CASSLTGGFGNTIYF
>TRBJ1-2|TRBV6-2/TRBV6-3|NA|13|many
TGTGCCAGCACCGGACTTTTGGGCTATGGCTACACCTTC
CASTGLLGYGYTF
>TRBJ1-1|TRBV30|NA|11|few
TGTGCCTGGAGTGTACGCAGGGAAGCTTTCTTT
CAWSVRREAFF
>TRBJ2-5|TRBV11-2|NA|16|NA
TGTGCCAGCAGCTCCGAGCTGCGGGGTTACCAAGAGACCCAGTACTTC
CASSSELRGYQETQYF
>TRBJ2-5|TRBV20-1|TRBD2|15|few
TGCAGTGCTAGACCTATAGCTAGCGGACAAGAGACCCAGTACTTC
CSARPIASGQETQYF
>TRBJ1-2|TRBV19|NA|14|many
TGTGCCAGTAGTATAGGTTTTGGGAACTATGGCTACACCTTC
CASSIGFGNYGYTF
>TRBJ1-2|TRBV7-2|TRBD1|15|many
TGTGCCAGCAGCGATACTACAGGGGCTGGGGGTGGCTACACCTTC
CASSDTTGAGGGYTF
>TRBJ2-7|TRBV30|NA|13|NA
TGTGCCTGGAGTGTAGTGTTCGGGGGCGAGCAGTACTTC
CAWSVVFGGEQYF
>TRBJ1-2|TRBV7-6|NA|12|few
TGTGCCAGCAGCCAGAGAAATGGGGGCTACACCTTC
CASSQRNGGYTF
>TRBJ1-2|TRBV20-1|NA|11|NA
TGCAGTGCTAGCGTACCAGGAGGCTACACCTTC
CSASVPGGYTF
>TRBJ1-3|TRBV6-4|TRBD1|17|NA
TGTGCCAGCAGTGACTCAGGGGGCCCCTCCTCTGGAAACACCATATATTTT
CASSDSGGPSSGNTIYF
>TRBJ2-7|TRBV6-1|TRBD1|13|NA
TGTGCCAGCGACGGGACAGGGGGAAACGAGCAGTACTTC
CASDGTGGNEQYF
>TRBJ2-7|TRBV6-1|TRBD1|16|many
TGTGCCAGCAGTGTACAGGGACAGGGGGCGAGCTACGAGCAGTACTTC
CASSVQGQGASYEQYF